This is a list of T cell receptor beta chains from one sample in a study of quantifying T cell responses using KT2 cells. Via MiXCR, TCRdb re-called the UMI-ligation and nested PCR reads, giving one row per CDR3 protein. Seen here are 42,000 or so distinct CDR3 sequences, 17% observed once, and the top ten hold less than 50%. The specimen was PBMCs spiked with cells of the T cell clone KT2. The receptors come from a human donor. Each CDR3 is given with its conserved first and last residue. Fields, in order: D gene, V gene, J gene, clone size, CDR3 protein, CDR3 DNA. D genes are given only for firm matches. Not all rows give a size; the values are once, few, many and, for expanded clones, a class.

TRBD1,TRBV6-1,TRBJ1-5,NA,CASTNPTGINQPQHF,TGTGCCAGCACCAACCCGACAGGGATCAATCAGCCCCAGCATTTT
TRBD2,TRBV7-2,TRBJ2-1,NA,CASSSSGAGVLSSYNEQFF,TGTGCCAGCAGCTCCTCCGGGGCGGGGGTCCTGAGCTCCTACAATGAGCAGTTCTTC
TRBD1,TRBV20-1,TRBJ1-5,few,CSANYRQGGNQPQHF,TGCAGTGCTAACTACCGACAGGGCGGCAATCAGCCCCAGCATTTT
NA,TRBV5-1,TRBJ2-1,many,CASSFTTGAAEEQFF,TGCGCCAGCAGTTTTACAACTGGGGCTGCTGAAGAGCAGTTCTTC
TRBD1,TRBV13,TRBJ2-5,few,CASSLGQGSQETQYF,TGTGCCAGCAGCTTAGGACAGGGGAGTCAGGAGACCCAGTACTTC
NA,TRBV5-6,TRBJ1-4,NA,CASSQRTDALATNEKLFF,TGTGCCAGCAGCCAGCGGACCGATGCACTTGCAACTAATGAAAAACTGTTTTTT
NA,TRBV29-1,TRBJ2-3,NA,CSVLDGGTDTQYF,TGCAGCGTCCTTGACGGAGGCACAGATACGCAGTATTTT
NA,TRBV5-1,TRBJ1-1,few,CASSLSRTTEAFF,TGCGCCAGCAGCTTGAGTAGGACCACTGAAGCTTTCTTT
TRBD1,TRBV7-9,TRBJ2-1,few,CASSFSDRVFFVF,TGTGCCAGCAGCTTCTCGGACAGGGTTTTTTTTGTCTTC
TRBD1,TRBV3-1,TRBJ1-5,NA,CASSRGQASNQPQHF,TGTGCCAGCAGCCGAGGACAGGCTAGCAATCAGCCCCAGCATTTT
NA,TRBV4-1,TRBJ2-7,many,CASSQASGHYEQYF,TGCGCCAGCAGCCAAGCGTCAGGACACTACGAGCAGTACTTC
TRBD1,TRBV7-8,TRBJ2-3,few,CASSTYGTGVEDTQYF,TGTGCCAGCAGCACCTACGGGACAGGGGTGGAAGATACGCAGTATTTT
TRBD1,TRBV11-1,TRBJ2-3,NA,CASSLGQNTDTQYF,TGTGCCAGCAGCTTGGGACAGAACACAGATACGCAGTATTTT
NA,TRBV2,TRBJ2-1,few,CASSVRQGGNEQFF,TGTGCCAGCAGTGTACGACAGGGAGGGAATGAGCAGTTCTTC
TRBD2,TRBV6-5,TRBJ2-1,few,CASSPLSGGPYNEQFF,TGTGCCAGCAGTCCCCTCTCGGGGGGGCCTTACAATGAGCAGTTCTTC
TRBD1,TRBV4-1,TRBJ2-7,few,CASSQASAGGDEQYF,TGCGCCAGCAGCCAAGCAAGCGCAGGGGGCGACGAGCAGTACTTC
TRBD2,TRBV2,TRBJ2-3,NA,CARTLRGDLTDTQYF,TGTGCCCGAACTCTGCGGGGGGACCTCACAGATACGCAGTATTTT
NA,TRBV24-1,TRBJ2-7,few,CATSDSASGTNEQYF,TGTGCCACCAGTGATTCAGCCTCCGGGACAAACGAGCAGTACTTC
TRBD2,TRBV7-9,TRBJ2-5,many,CASSPGLAGARETQYF,TGTGCCAGCAGCCCAGGACTAGCGGGAGCCCGAGAGACCCAGTACTTC
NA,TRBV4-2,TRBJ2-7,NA,CASSQEGGVSSYEQYF,TGTGCCAGCAGCCAAGAAGGCGGGGTGAGCTCCTACGAGCAGTACTTC
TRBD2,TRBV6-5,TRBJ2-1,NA,CASSYSPLAGIYNEQFF,TGTGCCAGCAGTTACTCCCCACTAGCGGGGATATACAATGAGCAGTTCTTC
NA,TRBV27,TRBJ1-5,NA,CASSSYSNQPQHF,TGTGCCAGCAGTTCTTATAGCAATCAGCCCCAGCATTTT
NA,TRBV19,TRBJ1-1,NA,CAWREHPEAFF,TGTGCCTGGAGGGAACACCCTGAAGCTTTCTTT
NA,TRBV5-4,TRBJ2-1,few,CASSPPRVAPLF,TGTGCCAGCAGCCCCCCGCGGGTAGCCCCCCTCTTC
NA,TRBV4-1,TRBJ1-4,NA,CASSPDNPTNEKLFF,TGCGCCAGCAGCCCGGACAATCCAACTAATGAAAAACTGTTTTTT
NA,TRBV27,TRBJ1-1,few,CASSLLGARMNTEAFF,TGTGCCAGCAGTCTATTAGGGGCCCGAATGAACACTGAAGCTTTCTTT
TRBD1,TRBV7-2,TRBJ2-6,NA,CASSLTGGGSGANVLTF,TGTGCCAGCAGCCTGACAGGGGGTGGCTCTGGGGCCAACGTCCTGACTTTC
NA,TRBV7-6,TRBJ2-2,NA,CASSPGGGRAFIRELFF,TGTGCCAGCAGCCCCGGTGGGGGGCGCGCTTTCATCCGGGAGCTGTTTTTT
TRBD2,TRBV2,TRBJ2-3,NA,CAKTSGSGGDTQYF,TGTGCCAAAACTAGCGGGAGCGGCGGAGATACGCAGTATTTT
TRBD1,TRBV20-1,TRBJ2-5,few,CSAKDRGLETQYF,TGCAGTGCTAAGGACAGGGGCCTTGAGACCCAGTACTTC
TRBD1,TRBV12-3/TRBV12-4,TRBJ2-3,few,CASSLQGAGDTQYF,TGTGCCAGCAGTCTACAGGGGGCCGGAGATACGCAGTATTTT
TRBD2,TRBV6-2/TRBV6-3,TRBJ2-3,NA,CASSDPIAGGPDTQYF,TGTGCCAGCAGTGACCCCATAGCGGGGGGCCCGGATACGCAGTATTTT
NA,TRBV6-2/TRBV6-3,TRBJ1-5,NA,CASSLSTGMSQHF,TGTGCCAGCAGTTTATCTACAGGAATGTCCCAGCATTTT
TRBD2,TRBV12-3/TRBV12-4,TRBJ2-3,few,CASGRLAGGTTDTQYF,TGTGCCAGCGGTCGACTAGCGGGGGGGACCACAGATACGCAGTATTTT
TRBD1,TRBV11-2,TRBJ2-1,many,CASSLLRGRSYNEQFF,TGTGCCAGCAGCCTACTCAGGGGGCGATCATACAATGAGCAGTTCTTC
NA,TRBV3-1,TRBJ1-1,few,CASSQSRVLAFF,TGTGCCAGCAGCCAATCGAGGGTGTTGGCTTTCTTT
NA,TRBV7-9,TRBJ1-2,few,CASSLDGRYGYTF,TGTGCCAGCAGCTTAGACGGGCGCTATGGCTACACCTTC
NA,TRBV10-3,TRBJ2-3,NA,CAISAGTTDTQYF,TGTGCCATCAGTGCAGGGACCACAGATACGCAGTATTTT
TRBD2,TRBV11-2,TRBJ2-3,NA,CASSLGLAPTDTQYF,TGTGCCAGCAGCTTAGGACTAGCGCCCACAGATACGCAGTATTTT
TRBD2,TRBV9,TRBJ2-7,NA,CASSVGHPWERGGGEQYF,TGTGCCAGCAGCGTAGGCCACCCATGGGAGCGGGGGGGAGGCGAGCAGTACTTC
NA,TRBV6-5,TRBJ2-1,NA,CASSYHQRQGNEQFF,TGTGCCAGCAGTTATCATCAGCGTCAGGGGAATGAGCAGTTCTTC
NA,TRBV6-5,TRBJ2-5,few,CASSAGQNQETQYF,TGTGCCAGCAGTGCGGGACAGAACCAAGAGACCCAGTACTTC
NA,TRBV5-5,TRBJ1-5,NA,CASSEGTNNQPQHF,TGTGCCAGCAGCGAGGGGACTAATAATCAGCCCCAGCATTTT
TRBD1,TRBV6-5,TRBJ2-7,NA,CASSGTGGEQYF,TGTGCCAGCAGTGGGACAGGGGGTGAGCAGTACTTC
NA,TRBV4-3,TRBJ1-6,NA,CASSQVGVNSPLHF,TGCGCCAGCAGCCAAGTAGGAGTTAATTCACCCCTCCACTTT
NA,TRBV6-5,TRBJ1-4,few,CASSWGGGTLGEKLFF,TGTGCCAGCAGTTGGGGAGGGGGGACACTTGGTGAAAAACTGTTTTTT
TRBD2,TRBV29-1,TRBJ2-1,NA,CSVTPGTRSYNEQFF,TGCAGCGTAACTCCCGGGACTAGGTCCTACAATGAGCAGTTCTTC
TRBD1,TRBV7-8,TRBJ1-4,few,CASSPIRDREEKLFF,TGTGCCAGCAGCCCGATCCGGGACAGGGAAGAAAAACTGTTTTTT
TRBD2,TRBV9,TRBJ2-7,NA,CASSPGLAAYEQYF,TGTGCCAGCAGCCCAGGACTAGCGGCCTACGAGCAGTACTTC
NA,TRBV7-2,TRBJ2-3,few,CASSPLYSLSTDTQYF,TGTGCCAGCAGTCCGTTATATTCCCTCTCCACAGATACGCAGTATTTT
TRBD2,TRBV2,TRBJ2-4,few,CASSPTGGAAKNIQYF,TGTGCCAGCAGCCCCACGGGGGGGGCGGCCAAAAACATTCAGTACTTC
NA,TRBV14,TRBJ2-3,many,CASSPRDTQYF,TGTGCCAGCAGCCCGAGAGATACGCAGTATTTT